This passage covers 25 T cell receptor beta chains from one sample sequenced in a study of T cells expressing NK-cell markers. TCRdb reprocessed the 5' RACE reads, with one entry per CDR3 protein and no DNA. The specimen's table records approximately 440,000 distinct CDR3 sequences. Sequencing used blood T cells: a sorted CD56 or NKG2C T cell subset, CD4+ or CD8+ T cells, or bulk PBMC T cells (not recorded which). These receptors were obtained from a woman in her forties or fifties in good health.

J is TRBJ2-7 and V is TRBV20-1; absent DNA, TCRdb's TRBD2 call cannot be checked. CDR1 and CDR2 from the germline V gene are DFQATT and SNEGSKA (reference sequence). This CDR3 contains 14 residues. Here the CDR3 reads CSARRPSGSFEQYF.

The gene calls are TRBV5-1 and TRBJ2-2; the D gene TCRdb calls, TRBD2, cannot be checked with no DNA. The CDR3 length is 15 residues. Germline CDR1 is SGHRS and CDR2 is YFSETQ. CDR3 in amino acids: CASCRTGTNTGELFF.

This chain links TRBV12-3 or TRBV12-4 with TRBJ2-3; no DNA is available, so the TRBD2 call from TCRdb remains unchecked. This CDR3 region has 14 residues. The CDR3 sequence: CASRRAAGTDTQYF.

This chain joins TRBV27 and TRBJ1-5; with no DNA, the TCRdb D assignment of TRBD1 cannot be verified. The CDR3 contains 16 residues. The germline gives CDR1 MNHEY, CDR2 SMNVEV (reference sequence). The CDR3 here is CASSSYGGMGNQPQHF.

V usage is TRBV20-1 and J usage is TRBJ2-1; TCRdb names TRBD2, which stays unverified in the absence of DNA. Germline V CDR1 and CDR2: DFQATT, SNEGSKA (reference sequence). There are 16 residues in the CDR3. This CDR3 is CSASHAMGLALAEQFF.

This CDR3 reads CSVDYGRVETQYF. This chain links TRBV29-1 with TRBJ2-5; absent DNA, TCRdb's TRBD2 call cannot be checked. CDR1 is SQVTM, CDR2 ANQGSEA, per germline. The CDR3 is 13 residues long.

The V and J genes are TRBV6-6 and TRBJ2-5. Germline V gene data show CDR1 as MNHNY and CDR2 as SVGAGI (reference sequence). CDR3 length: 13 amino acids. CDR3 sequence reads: CASSYLGQETQYF.

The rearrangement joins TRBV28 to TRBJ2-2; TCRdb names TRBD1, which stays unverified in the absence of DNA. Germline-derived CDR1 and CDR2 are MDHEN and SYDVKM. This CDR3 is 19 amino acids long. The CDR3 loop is CASSLPGDRKRANTGELFF.

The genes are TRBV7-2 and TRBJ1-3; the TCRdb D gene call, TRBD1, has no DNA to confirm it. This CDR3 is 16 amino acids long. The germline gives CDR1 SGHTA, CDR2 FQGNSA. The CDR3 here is CASSLGGHLTGNTIYF.

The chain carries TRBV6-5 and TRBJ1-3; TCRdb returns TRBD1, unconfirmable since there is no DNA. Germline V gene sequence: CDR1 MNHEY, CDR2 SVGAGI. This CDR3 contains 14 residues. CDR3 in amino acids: CASRPDRIGNTIYF.

This CDR3 is CASRYIGAPLKFF. The chain joins TRBV12-3 or TRBV12-4 to TRBJ2-1; the D call from TCRdb, TRBD1, cannot be confirmed without DNA. The CDR3 extends over 13 amino acids.

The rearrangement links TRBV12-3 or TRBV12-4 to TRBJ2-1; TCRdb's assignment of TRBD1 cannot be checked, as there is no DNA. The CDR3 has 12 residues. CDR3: CARNPRGNEQFF.

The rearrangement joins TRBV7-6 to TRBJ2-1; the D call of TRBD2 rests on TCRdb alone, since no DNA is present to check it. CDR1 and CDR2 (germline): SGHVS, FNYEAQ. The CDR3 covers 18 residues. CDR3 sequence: CASSLEPPIAGPYNEQFF. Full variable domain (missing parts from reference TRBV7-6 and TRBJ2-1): GAGVSQSPRYKVTKRGQDVALRCDPISGHVSLYWYRQALGQGPEFLTYFNYEAQQDKSGLPNDRFSAERPEGSISTLTIQRTEQRDSAMYRCASSLEPPIAGPYNEQFFGPGTRLTVL.

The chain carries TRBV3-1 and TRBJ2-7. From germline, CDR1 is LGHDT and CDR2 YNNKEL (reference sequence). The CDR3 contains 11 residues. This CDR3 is CASSQGWEQYF.

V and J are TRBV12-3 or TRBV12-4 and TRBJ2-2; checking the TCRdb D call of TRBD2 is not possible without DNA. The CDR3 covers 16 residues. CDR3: CASSLLLPQNTGELFF.

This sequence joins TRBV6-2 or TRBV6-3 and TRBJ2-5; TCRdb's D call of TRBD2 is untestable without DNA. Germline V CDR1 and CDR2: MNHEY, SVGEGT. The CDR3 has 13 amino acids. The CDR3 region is CASSRTLKETQYF.

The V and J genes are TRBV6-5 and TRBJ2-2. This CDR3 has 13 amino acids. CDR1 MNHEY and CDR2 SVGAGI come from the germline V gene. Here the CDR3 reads CASSRKPTGELFF.

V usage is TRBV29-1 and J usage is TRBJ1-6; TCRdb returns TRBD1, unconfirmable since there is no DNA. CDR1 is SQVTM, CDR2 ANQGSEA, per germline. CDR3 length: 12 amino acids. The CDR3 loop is CSVGGGNSPLHF.

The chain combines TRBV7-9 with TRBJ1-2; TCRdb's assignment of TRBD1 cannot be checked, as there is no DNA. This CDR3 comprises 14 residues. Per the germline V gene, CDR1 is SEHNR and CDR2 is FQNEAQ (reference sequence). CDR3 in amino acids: CASSLDTGTRGYTF.

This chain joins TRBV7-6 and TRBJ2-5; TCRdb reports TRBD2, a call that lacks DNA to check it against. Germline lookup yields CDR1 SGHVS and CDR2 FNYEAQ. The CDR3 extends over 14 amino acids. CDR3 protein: CASSFLAFSETQYF. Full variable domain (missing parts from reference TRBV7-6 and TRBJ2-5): GAGVSQSPRYKVTKRGQDVALRCDPISGHVSLYWYRQALGQGPEFLTYFNYEAQQDKSGLPNDRFSAERPEGSISTLTIQRTEQRDSAMYRCASSFLAFSETQYFGPGTRLLVL.

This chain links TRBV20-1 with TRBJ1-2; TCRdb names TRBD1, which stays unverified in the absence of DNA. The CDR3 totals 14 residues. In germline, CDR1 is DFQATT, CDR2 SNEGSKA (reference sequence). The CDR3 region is CSANAGHASDGYTF.

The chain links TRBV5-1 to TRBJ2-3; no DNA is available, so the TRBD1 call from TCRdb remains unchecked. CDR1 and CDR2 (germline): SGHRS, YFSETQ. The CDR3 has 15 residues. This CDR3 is CATSRARQSTDTQYF.

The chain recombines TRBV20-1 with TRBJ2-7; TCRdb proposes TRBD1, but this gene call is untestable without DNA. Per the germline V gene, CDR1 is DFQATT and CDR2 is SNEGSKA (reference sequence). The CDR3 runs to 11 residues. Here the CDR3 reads CSARDPFGQYF.

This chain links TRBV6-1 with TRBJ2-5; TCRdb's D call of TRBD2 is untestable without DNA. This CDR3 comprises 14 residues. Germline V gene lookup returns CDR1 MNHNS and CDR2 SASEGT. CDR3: CASTPVLGRETQYF.

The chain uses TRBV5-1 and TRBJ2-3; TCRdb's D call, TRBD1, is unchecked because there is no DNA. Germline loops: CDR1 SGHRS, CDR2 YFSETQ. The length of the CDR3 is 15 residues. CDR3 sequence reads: CASSGFRGSTDTQYF.